This section outlines one T cell receptor (beta chain) sequence together with its context. Its antigen target is currently unknown. The record has no base qualities; no much larger clone is one base away. Using the deep immunoSEQ assay, multiplex PCR amplified TCR CDR3 regions from genomic DNA. Extracted genomic DNA from each cell subset was spread evenly across all wells of several immunoSEQ 96-well plates, with each plate serving as a replicate. For sorted subsets, roughly 200 ng of genomic DNA, equivalent to 25,000 to 35,000 T cell genomes, went into each replicate PCR. Purified libraries were measured with a Qubit 3.0 fluorometer, size-checked on a Bioanalyzer 2100, and measured again with the KAPA Library Quantification kit. A separate single-read 150-cycle Illumina NextSeq 550 flow cell was used to sequence each immunoSEQ 96-well plate. In the authors' own workflow: The immunoSEQ output contained only junctional sequences without quality scores, so filtering could not match that applied to full-length reads. To assign V/J genes and CDR3, sequences were annotated using PyIR, a Python wrapper for IgBLAST v1.9, with IMGT germline references. Reads were filtered out if the reads had weak V/J assignments (E-value above 1e-6), no CDR3, stop codons, out-of-frame junctions, or ambiguous translated residues. V3J clonotypes were defined as sequences sharing the same inferred V gene, J gene, and CDR3 amino acid sequence. The percentage overlap between two repertoires was calculated by dividing the number of shared unique clonotypes by the size of the smaller repertoire. Repertoire richness was assessed with RTK rarefaction, the Chao1 estimator, and Recon v2.1 estimates of unobserved clonotypes. Generation probabilities for all TCRbeta clonotypes obtained by the gDNA method from several donors were computed using OLGA. This immuneACCESS table, as held by TCRdb, lists in-frame sequences with V and J called but not all clones. Of the missing ones, under half trace to an unresolved V gene in checked studies; the others have no known cause. Clonal size and the V and J genes are those of that table, whereas D and trimming came from the DNA. This sample lists 800,000 or so clones; about 96% were detected once. The ten largest clonotypes hold less than 0.25% of the sample.

There are 17 amino acids in the CDR3, from cysteine to phenylalanine inclusive. Just the 51-base CDR3 DNA is kept, in frame starting at base 1. Reading the germline V gene gives CDR1 MDHEN and CDR2 SYDVKM. Trimmed from V: 3 bases; trimmed from J: 4 bases; junction bases lacking a gene match: 12. CD8 naive samples consisted of CD45RO-negative cells that were positively selected for CCR7, yielding a CD45RA+CCR7+ population without TemRA cells. Donors were healthy HIV-negative adults with no recently reported acute infections or vaccinations. All donors were Caucasian adults living in Nashville, Tennessee, USA. Blood was obtained by leukapheresis, after which PBMCs were separated by Ficoll-Histopaque density gradient centrifugation and cryopreserved in liquid nitrogen vapor phase. Analytical flow cytometry was used to check the purity and quantity of each magnetically sorted T cell population. Each sorted fraction had its genomic DNA isolated and then quantified by UV absorbance on a Nanodrop 2000c.

The data were obtained in a study of shared clonotypes between healthy human individuals (dated by TCRdb to 2018 to 2021). Study-wide context: The cohort included three men and a couple of women between 18 and 49 years of age. For each donor, CD4 naive and CD4 memory were each run on three plates, CD8 naive on two plates, and CD8 memory on one plate. The study deeply sequenced blood TCR repertoires of five healthy adults to estimate repertoire size and the extent of clonotype sharing between individuals. Between about 0.94 and 10 billion PBMCs per donor were obtained by leukapheresis. To increase sequencing depth and limit assay-specific biases, different laboratories used diverse techniques to prepare libraries and sequence TCR repertoires.

General conclusions and limits of the study: Sampling was restricted to blood, and TCR repertoires in tissue are likely to differ from TCR repertoires in blood. Naive subsets generally had larger estimated clonotype richness than memory subsets. The small number of donors limited the genetic and exposure-history diversity represented. Rarefaction of sorted-subset datasets indicated incomplete sequencing despite the large sequencing depth. Compared with non-shared clonotypes, clonotypes shared by all four sorted-subset donors had higher generation probabilities. Based on pairwise subsampling, the degree of clonotype sharing among donors was expected to be affected by sequencing depth. Across four donors, roughly 5.4% of naive CD4, 3% to 3.5% of naive CD8, 2.3% of memory CD4, and under 0.45% of memory CD8 clonotypes were shared.

This chain is built from TRBV28 and TRBJ1-2, with 9 bases aligning to TRBD1. The receptor was derived from a man aged 25-45 years in good health. The source material was naive CD8+ T cells sorted from blood. The cell subset or site label, as the study defines it: CD45RA+CCR7+. The CDR3 reads CASSFRLQGAVGYGYTF. The DNA is as follows: TGTGCCAGCAGTTTCCGCCTACAGGGGGCTGTTGGCTATGGCTACACCTTC.